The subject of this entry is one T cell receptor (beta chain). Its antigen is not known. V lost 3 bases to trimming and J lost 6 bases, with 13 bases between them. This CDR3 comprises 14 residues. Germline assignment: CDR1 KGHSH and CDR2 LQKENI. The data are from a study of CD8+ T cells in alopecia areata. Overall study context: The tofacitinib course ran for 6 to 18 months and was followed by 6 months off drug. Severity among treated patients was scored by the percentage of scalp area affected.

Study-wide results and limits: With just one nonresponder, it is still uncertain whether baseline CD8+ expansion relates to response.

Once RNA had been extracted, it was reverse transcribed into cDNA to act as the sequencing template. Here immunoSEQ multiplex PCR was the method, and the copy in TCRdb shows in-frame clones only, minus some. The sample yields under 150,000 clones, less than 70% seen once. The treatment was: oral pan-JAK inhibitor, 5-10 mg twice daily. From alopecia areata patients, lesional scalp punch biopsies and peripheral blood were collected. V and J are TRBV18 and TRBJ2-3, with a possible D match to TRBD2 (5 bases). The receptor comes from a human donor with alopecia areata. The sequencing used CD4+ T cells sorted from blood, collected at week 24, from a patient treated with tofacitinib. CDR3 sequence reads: CASSPTGFSDTQYF. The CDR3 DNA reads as TGTGCCAGCTCACCGACGGGGTTTTCGGATACGCAGTATTTT.